The entry below describes one T cell receptor (beta chain). The target antigen is unknown. Sequenced with the Oncomine TCR Beta short-read assay was DNA taken from cultured CD4+ T cells. The genomic DNA was obtained from cultured CD4+ T cells by extraction with the QIAamp micro DNA kit. TCRdb analysed the PCR reads with MiXCR anew, one entry per CDR3 protein. The top ten hold about a sixth of the sample, which has 25,000 to 30,000 distinct CDR3 sequences, roughly 57% seen once. The record originates from a study of vaccination and CD4 T cells after COVID-19. This sample's treatment: 10-day PBMC culture with coronavirus spike peptide pools or control peptides (ViraFEST assay). For ViraFEST, peptide pools expanded antigen-specific T cells, after which the TCRs were sequenced. Two million PBMCs went into each well for culture with about 9.5 IU/ml IL-2 and around 10 ug/ml peptide pools. The authors swapped half the medium for fresh IL-2 medium on days 3 and 7.

Germline loops: CDR1 KGHSH, CDR2 LQKENI. The germline V and J ends were trimmed by 6 bases and 2 bases, with 17 bases remaining between them. The CDR3 totals 15 residues. This chain connects TRBV18 to TRBJ2-7; D is unresolved. The sample here was CD4+ T cells from blood, cultured in vitro, taken after SARS-CoV-2 vaccination. The TCR was taken from a human donor who received a COVID-19 vaccine. This chain's CDR3 is CASSNPYRDPYEQYF. As DNA, the CDR3 is TGTGCCAGCTCCAACCCCTACCGAGATCCCTACGAGCAGTACTTC.